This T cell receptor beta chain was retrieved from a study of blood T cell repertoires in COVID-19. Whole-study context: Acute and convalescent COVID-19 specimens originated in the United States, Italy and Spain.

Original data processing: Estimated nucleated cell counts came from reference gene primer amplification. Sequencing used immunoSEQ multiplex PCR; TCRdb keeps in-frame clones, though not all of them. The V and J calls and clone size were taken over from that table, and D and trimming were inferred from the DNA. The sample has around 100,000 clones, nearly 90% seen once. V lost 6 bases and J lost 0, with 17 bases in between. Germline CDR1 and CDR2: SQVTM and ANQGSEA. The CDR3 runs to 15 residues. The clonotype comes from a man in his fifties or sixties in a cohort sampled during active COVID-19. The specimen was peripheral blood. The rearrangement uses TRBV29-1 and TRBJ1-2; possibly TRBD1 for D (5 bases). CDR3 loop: CSVPRSGGTNYGYTF. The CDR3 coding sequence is TGCAGCGTCCCCCGTTCGGGGGGAACTAACTATGGCTACACCTTC.